This paragraph reports one TCR beta chain. The identical CDR3 is also encoded by other nucleotide sequences in the sample. These data come from a study of control samples from healthy donors and cancer patients. The CDR3 spans 14 residues. The V end was cut by 3 bases, the J end by 2 bases, with 8 bases between. Germline loops: CDR1 LNHDA, CDR2 SQIVND (reference sequence). Here immunoSEQ multiplex PCR was the method, and the copy in TCRdb shows in-frame clones only, minus some. The profile covers about 100,000 clones, with roughly 90% appearing a single time and around 3% taken by the ten largest. This clonotype was obtained from a human donor in good health. The donor label of this sample is uncertain. V gene TRBV19 combines with J gene TRBJ1-5; D possibly corresponds to TRBD1 (5 bases). Sequencing used blood. This chain's CDR3 is CASSIRGGNQPQHF. The CDR3 DNA sequence: TGTGCCAGTAGTATTCGGGGGGGCAATCAGCCCCAGCATTTT.